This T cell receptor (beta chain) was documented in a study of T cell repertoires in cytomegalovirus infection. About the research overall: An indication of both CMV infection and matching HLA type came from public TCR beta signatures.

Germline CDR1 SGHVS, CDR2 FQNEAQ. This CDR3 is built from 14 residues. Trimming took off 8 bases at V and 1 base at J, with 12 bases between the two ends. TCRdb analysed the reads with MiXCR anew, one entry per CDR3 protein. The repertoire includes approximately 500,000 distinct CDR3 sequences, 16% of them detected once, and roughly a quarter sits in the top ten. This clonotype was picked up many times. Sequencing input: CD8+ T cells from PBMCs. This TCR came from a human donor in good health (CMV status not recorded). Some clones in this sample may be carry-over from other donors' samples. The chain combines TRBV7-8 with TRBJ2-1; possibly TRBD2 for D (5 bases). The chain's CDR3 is CASSGEGSYNEQFF. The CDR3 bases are TGTGCCAGCTCCGGGGAAGGATCCTACAATGAGCAGTTCTTC.